This T cell receptor beta chain was captured by sequencing in a study of blood T cell repertoires in COVID-19. Study context: The United States, Italy and Spain supplied acute and convalescent COVID-19 samples. PBMCs, B-cell-depleted T cells, or T cells provided the cDNA or gDNA that made up the material.

Seattle patients were enrolled while actively infected and followed longitudinally. Germline assignment: CDR1 MNHEY and CDR2 SVGAGI. The CDR3 has 15 amino acids. Germline trimming cut 7 bases from V and 3 bases from J; bases unmatched to any gene: 11. Original analysis: Amplification of reference gene primers provided the estimated nucleated cell counts. Assay used: immunoSEQ multiplex PCR; TCRdb lists only in-frame clones, some missing. That table gives V, J and clone size, and the DNA gave D and trimming. The table has fewer than 350,000 clones, 90% seen once. The sequenced material came from peripheral blood. The clonotype originates from a woman in her twenties or thirties with COVID-19, enrolled during active disease. V usage is TRBV6-5 and J usage is TRBJ1-1, with 7 bases matching TRBD1. For the CDR3, the DNA is TGTGCCAGCACCTCGTTGACAGGGTCATACACTGAAGCTTTCTTT. It specifies CASTSLTGSYTEAFF.